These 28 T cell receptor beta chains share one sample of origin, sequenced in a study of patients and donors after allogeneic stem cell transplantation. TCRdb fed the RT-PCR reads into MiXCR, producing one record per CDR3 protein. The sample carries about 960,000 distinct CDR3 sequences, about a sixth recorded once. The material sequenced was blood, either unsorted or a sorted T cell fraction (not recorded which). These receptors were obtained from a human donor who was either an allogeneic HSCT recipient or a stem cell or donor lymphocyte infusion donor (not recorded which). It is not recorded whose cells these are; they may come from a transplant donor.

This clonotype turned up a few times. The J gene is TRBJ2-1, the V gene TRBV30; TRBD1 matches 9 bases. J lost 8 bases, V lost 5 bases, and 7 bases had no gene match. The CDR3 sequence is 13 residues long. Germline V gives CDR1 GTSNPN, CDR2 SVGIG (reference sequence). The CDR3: CAWRTGVGDEQFF. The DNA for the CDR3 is TGTGCCTGGCGGACAGGGGTGGGGGATGAGCAGTTCTTC.

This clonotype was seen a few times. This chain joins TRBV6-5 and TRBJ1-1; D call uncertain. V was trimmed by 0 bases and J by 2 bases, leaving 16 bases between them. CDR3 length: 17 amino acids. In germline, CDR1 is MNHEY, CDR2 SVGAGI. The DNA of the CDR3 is TGTGCCAGCAGTTACTCGGTGTCAGCTATTACTAACACTGAAGCTTTCTTT. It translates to CASSYSVSAITNTEAFF.

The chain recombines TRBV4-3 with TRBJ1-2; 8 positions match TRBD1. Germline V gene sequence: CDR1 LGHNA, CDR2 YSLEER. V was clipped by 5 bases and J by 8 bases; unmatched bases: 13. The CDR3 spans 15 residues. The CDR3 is CASSSFQGALLGYTF. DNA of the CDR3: TGCGCCAGCAGCTCTTTCCAGGGGGCCCTTCTGGGCTACACCTTC.

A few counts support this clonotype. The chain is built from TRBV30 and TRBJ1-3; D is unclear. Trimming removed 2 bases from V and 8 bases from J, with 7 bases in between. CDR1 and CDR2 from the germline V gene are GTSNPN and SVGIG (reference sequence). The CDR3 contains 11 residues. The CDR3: CAWSPGDTIYF. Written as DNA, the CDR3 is TGTGCCTGGAGTCCGGGAGACACCATATATTTT. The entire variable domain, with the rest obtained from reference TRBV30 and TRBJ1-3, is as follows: SQTIHQWPATLVQPVGSPLSLECTVEGTSNPNLYWYRQAAGRGLQLLFYSVGIGQISSEVPQNLSASRPQDRQFILSSKKLLLSDSGFYLCAWSPGDTIYFGEGSWLTVV.

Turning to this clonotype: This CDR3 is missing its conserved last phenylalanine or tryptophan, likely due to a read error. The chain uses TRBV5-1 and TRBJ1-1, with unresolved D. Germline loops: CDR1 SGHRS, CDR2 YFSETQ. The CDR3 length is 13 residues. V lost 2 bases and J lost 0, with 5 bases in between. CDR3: CASSFRVNTEAFL. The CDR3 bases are TGCGCCAGCAGCTTTAGGGTGAACACTGAAGCTTTCCTT.

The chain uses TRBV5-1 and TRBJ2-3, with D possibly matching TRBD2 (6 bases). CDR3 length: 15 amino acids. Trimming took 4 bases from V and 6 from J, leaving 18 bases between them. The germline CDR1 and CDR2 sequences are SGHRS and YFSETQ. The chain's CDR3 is CASSLGTLGGDTQYF. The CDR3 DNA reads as TGCGCCAGCAGCCTCGGGACTCTTGGAGGGGATACGCAGTATTTT.

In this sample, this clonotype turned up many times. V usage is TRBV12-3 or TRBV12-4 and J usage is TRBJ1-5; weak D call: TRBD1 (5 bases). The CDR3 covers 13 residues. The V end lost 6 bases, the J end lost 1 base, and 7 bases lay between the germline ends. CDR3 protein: CASSKGSNQPQHF. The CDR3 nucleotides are TGTGCCAGCAGCAAGGGGAGCAATCAGCCCCAGCATTTT.

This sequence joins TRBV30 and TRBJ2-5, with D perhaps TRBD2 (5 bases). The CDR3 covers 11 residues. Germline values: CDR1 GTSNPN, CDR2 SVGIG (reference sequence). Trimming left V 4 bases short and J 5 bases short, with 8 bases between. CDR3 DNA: TGTGCCTGGACGGGGAAGGAGACCCAGTACTTC. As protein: CAWTGKETQYF.

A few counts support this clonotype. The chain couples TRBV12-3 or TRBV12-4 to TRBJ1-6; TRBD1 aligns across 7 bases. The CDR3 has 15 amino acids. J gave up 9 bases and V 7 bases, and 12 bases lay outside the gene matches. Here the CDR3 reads CASTLTGAEGSPLHF. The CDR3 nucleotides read TGTGCCAGCACCCTAACAGGGGCTGAGGGTTCACCCCTCCACTTT.

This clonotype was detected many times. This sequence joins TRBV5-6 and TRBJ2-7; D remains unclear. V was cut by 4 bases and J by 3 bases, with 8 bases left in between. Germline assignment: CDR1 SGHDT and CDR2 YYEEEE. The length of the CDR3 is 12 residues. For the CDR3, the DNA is TGTGCCAGCAGCCTGCGGAACTACGAGCAGTACTTC. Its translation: CASSLRNYEQYF.

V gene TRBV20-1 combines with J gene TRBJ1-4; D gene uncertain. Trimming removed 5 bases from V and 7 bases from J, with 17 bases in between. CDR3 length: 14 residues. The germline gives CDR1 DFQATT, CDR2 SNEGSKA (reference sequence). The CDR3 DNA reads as TGCAGTGCTGGCTTAGATTCGTTGGGTGAAAAACTGTTTTTT. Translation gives CSAGLDSLGEKLFF.

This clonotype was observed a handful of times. The CDR3 DNA reads TGTGCCTGGAAAGGGGATGGCTACAATGAGCAGTTCTTC. This encodes CAWKGDGYNEQFF. This chain connects TRBV30 to TRBJ2-1; D perhaps matches TRBD1 (5 bases). V was pared by 4 bases and J by 3 bases, with 10 bases between. Germline CDR1 GTSNPN, CDR2 SVGIG (reference sequence). The CDR3 totals 13 residues.

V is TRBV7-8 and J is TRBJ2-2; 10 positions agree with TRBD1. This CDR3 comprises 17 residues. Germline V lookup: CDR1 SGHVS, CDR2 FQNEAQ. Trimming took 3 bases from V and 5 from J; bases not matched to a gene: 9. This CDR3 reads CASSLLPGQGYTGELFF. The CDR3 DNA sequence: TGTGCCAGCAGCTTGCTTCCGGGACAGGGGTATACCGGGGAGCTGTTTTTT.

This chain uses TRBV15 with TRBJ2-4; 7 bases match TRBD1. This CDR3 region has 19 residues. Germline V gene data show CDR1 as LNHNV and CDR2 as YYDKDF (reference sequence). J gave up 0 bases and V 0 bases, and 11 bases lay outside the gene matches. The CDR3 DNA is TGTGCCACCAGCAGAGATGGTCGGGGACAGACCCTAGCCAAAAACATTCAGTACTTC. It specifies CATSRDGRGQTLAKNIQYF.

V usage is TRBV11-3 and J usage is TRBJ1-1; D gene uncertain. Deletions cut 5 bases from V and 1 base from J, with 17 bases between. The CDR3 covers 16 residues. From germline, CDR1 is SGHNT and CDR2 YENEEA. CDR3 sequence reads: CASSPPWGNKNTEAFF. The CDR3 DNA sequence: TGTGCCAGCAGCCCCCCATGGGGAAACAAGAACACTGAAGCTTTCTTT.

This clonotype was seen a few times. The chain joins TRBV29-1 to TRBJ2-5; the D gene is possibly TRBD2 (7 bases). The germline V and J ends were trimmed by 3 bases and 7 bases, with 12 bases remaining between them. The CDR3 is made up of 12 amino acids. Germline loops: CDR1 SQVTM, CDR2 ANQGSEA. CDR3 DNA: TGCAGCGTTGAGGAGGGGGGGGGGACCCAGTACTTC. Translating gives CSVEEGGGTQYF.

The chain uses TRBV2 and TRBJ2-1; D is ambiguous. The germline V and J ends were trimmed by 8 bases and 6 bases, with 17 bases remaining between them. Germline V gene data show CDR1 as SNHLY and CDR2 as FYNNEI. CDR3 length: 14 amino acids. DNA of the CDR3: TGTGCCAGCCTCCCCTTAGCCTTTTCCAATGAGCAGTTCTTC. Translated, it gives CASLPLAFSNEQFF.

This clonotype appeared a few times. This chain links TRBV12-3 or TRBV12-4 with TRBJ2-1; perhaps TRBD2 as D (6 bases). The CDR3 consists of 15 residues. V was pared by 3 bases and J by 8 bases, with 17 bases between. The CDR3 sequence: CASSFGTLSRDEQFF. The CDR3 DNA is TGTGCCAGCAGTTTTGGGACTCTCAGCAGGGATGAGCAGTTCTTC.

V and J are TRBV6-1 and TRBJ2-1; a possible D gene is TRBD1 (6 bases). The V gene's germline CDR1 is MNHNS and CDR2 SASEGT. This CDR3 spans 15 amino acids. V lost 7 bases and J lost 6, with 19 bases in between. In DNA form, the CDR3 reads TGTGCCAGCACCGCCCTGGGGGCAGGGGCCAATGAGCAGTTCTTC. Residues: CASTALGAGANEQFF.

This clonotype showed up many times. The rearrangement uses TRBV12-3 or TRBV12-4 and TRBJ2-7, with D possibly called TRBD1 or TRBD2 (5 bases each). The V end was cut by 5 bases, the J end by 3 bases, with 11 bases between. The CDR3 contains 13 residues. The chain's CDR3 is CASSTGQDYEQYF. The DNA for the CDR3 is TGTGCCAGCAGTACGGGGCAGGACTACGAGCAGTACTTC.

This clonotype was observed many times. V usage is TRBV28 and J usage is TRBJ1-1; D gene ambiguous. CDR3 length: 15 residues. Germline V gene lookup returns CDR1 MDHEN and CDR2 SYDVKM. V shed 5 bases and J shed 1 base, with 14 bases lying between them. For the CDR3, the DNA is TGTGCCAGCAGTCCCTCCGGCCGAGGGAACACTGAAGCTTTCTTT. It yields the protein CASSPSGRGNTEAFF.

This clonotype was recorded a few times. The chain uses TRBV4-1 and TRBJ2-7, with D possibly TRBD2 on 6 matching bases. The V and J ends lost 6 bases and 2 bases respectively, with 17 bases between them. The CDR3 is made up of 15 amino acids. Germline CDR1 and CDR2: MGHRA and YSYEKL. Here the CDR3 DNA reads TGCGCCAGCAGTCTCAAGAACTTAGCGGCCTACGAGCAGTACTTC. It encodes CASSLKNLAAYEQYF.

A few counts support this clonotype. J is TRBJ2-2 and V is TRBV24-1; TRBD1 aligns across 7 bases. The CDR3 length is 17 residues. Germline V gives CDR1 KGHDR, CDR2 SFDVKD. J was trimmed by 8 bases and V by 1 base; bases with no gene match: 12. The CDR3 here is CATSDFSRTGVVGELFF. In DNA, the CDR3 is TGTGCCACCAGTGATTTTAGTCGAACAGGGGTTGTAGGGGAGCTGTTTTTT.

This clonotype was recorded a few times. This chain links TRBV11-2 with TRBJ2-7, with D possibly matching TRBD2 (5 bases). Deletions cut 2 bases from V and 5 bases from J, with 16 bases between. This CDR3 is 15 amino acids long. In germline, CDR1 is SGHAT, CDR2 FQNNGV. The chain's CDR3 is CASSLPPRTGNEQYF. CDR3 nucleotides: TGTGCCAGCAGCTTACCCCCTCGGACTGGTAACGAGCAGTACTTC.

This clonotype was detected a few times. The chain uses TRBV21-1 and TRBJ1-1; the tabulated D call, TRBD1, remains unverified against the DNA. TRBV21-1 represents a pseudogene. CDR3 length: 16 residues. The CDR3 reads CASSKEGDRANTEAFF. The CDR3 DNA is TGTGCCAGCAGCAAAGAAGGGGACAGGGCGAACACTGAAGCTTTCTTT.

CDR3 coding DNA: TGTGCCAGCAGCTGGCGTAGCGGGATTAGTCTCAATGAGCAGTTCTTC. Translation gives CASSWRSGISLNEQFF. The rearrangement links TRBV7-2 to TRBJ2-1; 8 bases match TRBD2. There are 16 residues in the CDR3. Germline V lookup: CDR1 SGHTA, CDR2 FQGNSA. J was trimmed by 6 bases and V by 4 bases; bases with no gene match: 11.

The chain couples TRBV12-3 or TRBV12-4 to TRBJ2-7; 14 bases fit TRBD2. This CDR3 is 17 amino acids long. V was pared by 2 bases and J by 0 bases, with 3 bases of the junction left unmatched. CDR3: CASSLRGTSGSSYEQYF. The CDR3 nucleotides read TGTGCCAGCAGTTTAAGAGGGACTAGCGGGAGCTCCTACGAGCAGTACTTC.

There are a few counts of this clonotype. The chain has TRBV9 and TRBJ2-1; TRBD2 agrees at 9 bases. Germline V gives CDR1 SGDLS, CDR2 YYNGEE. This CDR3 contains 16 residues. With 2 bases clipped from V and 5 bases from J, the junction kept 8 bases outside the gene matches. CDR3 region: CASSVHSGGPNNEQFF. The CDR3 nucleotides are TGTGCCAGCAGCGTTCATAGCGGGGGCCCCAACAATGAGCAGTTCTTC.